Below, one TCR beta chain is given with its context. Germline-derived CDR1 and CDR2 are WNHNN and SYGVQD (reference sequence). This CDR3 spans 16 amino acids. J lost 5 bases, V lost 10 bases, and 13 bases had no gene match. Clones were sequenced by immunoSEQ multiplex PCR, and TCRdb holds only the in-frame ones, with some missing. Of approximately 1,000,000 clones listed, approximately 80% are singletons. The data derive from a study of shared clonotypes between healthy human individuals. The sequenced material came from memory CD4+ T cells from PBMCs. Subset specified: CD45RA-negative fraction. The chain is built from TRBV10-1 and TRBJ1-5; 11 bases agree with TRBD1. This sequence originates from a man aged 18 to 30 in good health. Some clones in this sample may be carry-over from other donors' samples. CDR3 DNA: TGCGCCACCTACAGGGGCCTGGGACAGGGGGATCAGCCCCAGCATTTT. It specifies CATYRGLGQGDQPQHF.